This TCR delta chain is drawn from a study of gamma-delta T cells after stem cell transplantation. TCRdb reran clone calling via CATT on the RT-PCR reads. The sample yields about 1,300 delta-chain clones, 1.5% to 2% seen once. Germline V lookup: CDR1 GEAIGNYY, CDR2 EKD. This CDR3 comprises 14 residues. In regard to this clone: Since a far larger clone is one base different, this is likely a read error. Other DNA sequences in the sample encode the same CDR3.

This receptor was taken from a human donor. It is not recorded whose cells these are; they may come from a transplant donor. The specimen sequenced was gamma-delta T cells. V is TRDV2 and J is TRDJ1, with D perhaps TRDD3 (5 bases). CDR3 region: CACDTVGDRDKLIF. The CDR3 bases are TGTGCCTGCGACACCGTCGGGGACCGGGATAAACTCATCTTT.